The T cell receptor (beta chain) under discussion was sequenced for a study of cytomegalovirus exposure and HLA in healthy donors. Whole-study results and caveats: Reportedly, HLA-A and HLA-B alleles of most subjects were accurately predicted from TCR beta. Sequencing depth roughly uniform across donors was assumed in presence/absence analyses. According to an earlier analysis, most TCR beta V segments yielded productive rearrangements about 87% or about 30% of the time. Analysis performed later showed TCR beta chains linked to HLA being more clonally expanded than equally common others.

A note on this clone: Its antigen is currently unknown.

The CDR3 length is 14 residues. V gave up 5 bases and J gave up 2 bases, with 15 bases separating them. Germline V CDR1 and CDR2: GTSNPN, SVGIG (reference sequence). PCR employed 60 Vbeta and 13 Jbeta primers. The assay was immunoSEQ multiplex PCR, and TCRdb's table has in-frame clones only and misses some. Of 180,000 or so clones in the sample, around 75% were seen once. The sequence came from a male donor in good health and CMV-seronegative. The rearrangement joins TRBV30 to TRBJ2-5; D is uncertain. Sequenced input: PBMCs. CDR3 DNA sequence: TGTGCCTGGTCCTGGGCCGTCTCACAAGAGACCCAGTACTTC. Translated, it gives CAWSWAVSQETQYF.